Each of the 21 T cell receptor beta chains below was sequenced from the same sample in a study of cytomegalovirus exposure and HLA in healthy donors. TCRdb's table, derived via immunoSEQ multiplex PCR, lists solely in-frame clones and lacks some. The sample lists 350,000 or so clones; about nine tenths were seen once. The sequencing sample was made of PBMCs. These receptors all stem from a woman aged 18-29 years in good health and CMV-seronegative.

The chain has TRBV9 and TRBJ1-1; 10 bases map to TRBD1. From germline, CDR1 is SGDLS and CDR2 YYNGEE. This CDR3 spans 14 amino acids. The trim removed 0 bases at V and 4 bases at J, leaving 0 bases unmatched. CDR3 sequence (DNA): TGTGCCAGCAGCGTAGGACAGGGGGCCACTGAAGCTTTCTTT. This codes for CASSVGQGATEAFF.

This rearrangement joins TRBV29-1 to TRBJ2-3, with D perhaps matching TRBD2 (6 bases). The germline V gene encodes CDR1 SQVTM and CDR2 ANQGSEA. The V gene lost 0 bases and the J gene lost 1 base, with 20 bases spanning the gap. The CDR3 has 18 amino acids. CDR3 bases: TGCAGCGTTGAAGACCCGAACGCCCGGGGGTGGGGCACAGATACGCAGTATTTT. Protein product: CSVEDPNARGWGTDTQYF.

This rearrangement joins TRBV19 to TRBJ2-5; perhaps TRBD2 as D (6 bases). Trimming stripped 5 bases from V and 2 bases from J, with 12 bases between. The CDR3 length is 14 residues. Looked up from germline, CDR1 is LNHDA and CDR2 is SQIVND (reference sequence). The CDR3 region has the DNA TGTGCCAGTAGTGGCACGGGGAGGCAAGAGACCCAGTACTTC. Its protein product is CASSGTGRQETQYF.

The rearrangement joins TRBV27 to TRBJ1-1, with 7 bases aligning to TRBD1. The CDR3 extends over 15 amino acids. Trimming cost V 5 bases and J 3 bases; bases outside gene matches: 9. Germline CDR1 is MNHEY and CDR2 is SMNVEV (reference sequence). The CDR3 loop reads CASSLTGEADTEAFF. CDR3 DNA: TGTGCCAGCAGTCTTACAGGGGAGGCGGACACTGAAGCTTTCTTT.

The V and J genes are TRBV2 and TRBJ2-1; D is perhaps TRBD2 (5 bases). With 8 bases removed from V and 6 bases from J, the gap between germline ends came to 17 bases. Per germline, CDR1 SNHLY and CDR2 FYNNEI. The CDR3 totals 14 residues. The CDR3 region is CASLAGEGFNEQFF. Written as DNA, the CDR3 is TGTGCCAGCCTTGCGGGTGAAGGGTTCAATGAGCAGTTCTTC.

The chain uses TRBV7-9 and TRBJ1-4; the D gene is possibly TRBD1 (5 bases). Germline CDR1 reads SEHNR; CDR2 reads FQNEAQ (reference sequence). This CDR3 has 13 residues. V lost 5 bases, J lost 8 bases, and 12 bases lay in between. This CDR3 reads CASSGTGPEKLFF. The DNA for the CDR3 is TGTGCCAGCAGCGGCACAGGACCGGAAAAACTGTTTTTT.

The V gene is TRBV27, the J gene TRBJ2-7; possible D gene TRBD1, 5 bases. CDR1 MNHEY and CDR2 SMNVEV come from the germline V gene (reference sequence). The CDR3 covers 16 residues. Between the trimmed V and J ends, which lost 0 bases and 3 bases, there was a span of 15 bases. CDR3 sequence (DNA): TGTGCCAGCAGTTTATCGTCGGCAGGGAACCGCTACGAGCAGTACTTC. Protein: CASSLSSAGNRYEQYF.

The table lists this clone with a few counts. This rearrangement joins TRBV11-1 to TRBJ2-3; 10 bases match TRBD2. This CDR3 region has 15 residues. From germline, CDR1 is SGHAT and CDR2 FQDESV (reference sequence). Losses at the gene ends were 1 base for V and 4 bases for J; bases not matched to a gene: 2. Written as DNA, the CDR3 is TGTGCCAGCAGCTTAGATGGACTAGCGGCAGATACGCAGTATTTT. It specifies CASSLDGLAADTQYF.

The V call is TRBV18, the J call TRBJ2-1; 10 bases are a match to TRBD2. Germline CDR1 is KGHSH and CDR2 is LQKENI. V was clipped by 3 bases and J by 1 base; unmatched bases: 6. The CDR3 runs 17 residues. The CDR3 region is CASSPPTSGSSYNEQFF. The DNA for the CDR3 is TGTGCCAGCTCACCCCCGACTAGCGGGTCTTCCTACAATGAGCAGTTCTTC.

This chain links TRBV5-4 with TRBJ2-1, with a weak D call TRBD2 (6 bases). Germline CDR1 reads SGHNT; CDR2 reads YYREEE (reference sequence). The CDR3 has 16 amino acids. The germline V and J ends were trimmed by 0 bases and 1 base, with 11 bases remaining between them. CDR3: CASSLAGGRSYNEQFF. The CDR3 DNA follows: TGTGCCAGCAGCTTGGCCGGAGGGCGATCCTACAATGAGCAGTTCTTC. Supplemented by reference TRBV5-4 and TRBJ2-1, the full variable domain reads ETGVTQSPTHLIKTRGQQVTLRCSSQSGHNTVSWYQQALGQGPQFIFQYYREEENGRGNFPPRFSGLQFPNYSSELNVNALELDDSALYLCASSLAGGRSYNEQFFGPGTRLTVL.

This clone has a single count. The chain employs TRBV27 and TRBJ2-1; 8 bases agree with TRBD1. This CDR3 has 15 residues. Trimming at V came to 2 bases and at J to 5 bases, leaving 5 bases not matched to a gene. CDR1 is MNHEY, CDR2 SMNVEV, per germline (reference sequence). CDR3 DNA: TGTGCCAGCAGTTTACCGGGACAGGTAAACAATGAGCAGTTCTTC. Translated, it gives CASSLPGQVNNEQFF.

The chain links TRBV11-2 to TRBJ1-2, with 10 bases that match TRBD1. This CDR3 spans 15 amino acids. Per the germline V gene, CDR1 is SGHAT and CDR2 is FQNNGV. V was pared by 3 bases and J by 1 base, with 2 bases of the junction left unmatched. The CDR3 DNA sequence: TGTGCCAGCAGCTTGACAGGGGGCTATAACTATGGCTACACCTTC. This translates into CASSLTGGYNYGYTF.

J is TRBJ1-5 and V is TRBV19; tentatively, D is TRBD1 (5 bases). CDR3 length: 13 residues. Germline V gene data show CDR1 as LNHDA and CDR2 as SQIVND (reference sequence). V shed 4 bases and J shed 7 bases, with 11 bases lying between them. The CDR3 sequence: CASSRAGRQPQHF. The CDR3 coding sequence is TGTGCCAGTAGTAGAGCAGGGAGGCAGCCCCAGCATTTT.

The V call is TRBV11-2, the J call TRBJ1-2, with D possibly matching TRBD1 (6 bases). This CDR3 spans 13 amino acids. V was trimmed by 6 bases and J by 7 bases, leaving 15 bases between them. Germline CDR1 and CDR2: SGHAT and FQNNGV. CDR3 nucleotides: TGTGCCAGCAGTTTAACAGGGATGTTTGGCTACACCTTC. It encodes CASSLTGMFGYTF.

The V gene is TRBV27, the J gene TRBJ2-7, with 10 bases lining up with TRBD2. Trimming cost V 2 bases and J 1 base; bases outside gene matches: 8. This CDR3 spans 17 amino acids. The germline V gene has CDR1 MNHEY and CDR2 SMNVEV (reference sequence). CDR3 in DNA: TGTGCCAGCAGTTTAGACAAGTCGACTAGCGGGTCCTACGAGCAGTACTTC. It yields the protein CASSLDKSTSGSYEQYF.

The chain recombines TRBV11-3 with TRBJ2-7, with 10 bases fitting TRBD1. This CDR3 contains 17 residues. In germline, CDR1 is SGHNT, CDR2 YENEEA. The J segment lost 5 bases and the V segment lost 2 bases, leaving 12 bases of the junction unmatched. The chain's CDR3 is CASSLREWGQGFNEQYF. CDR3 nucleotides: TGTGCCAGCAGCTTAAGAGAGTGGGGACAGGGGTTTAACGAGCAGTACTTC.

This rearrangement joins TRBV27 to TRBJ2-3, with 11 bases identical to TRBD2. With 0 bases clipped from V and 1 base from J, the junction kept 3 bases outside the gene matches. Germline lookup yields CDR1 MNHEY and CDR2 SMNVEV (reference sequence). CDR3 length: 17 amino acids. For the CDR3, the DNA is TGTGCCAGCAGTTTATCGAGGGGACTAGCGGGCACAGATACGCAGTATTTT. This gives the protein CASSLSRGLAGTDTQYF.

The chain links TRBV27 to TRBJ2-7, with 9 bases matching TRBD2. The CDR3 is 13 residues long. V was clipped by 10 bases and J by 5 bases; unmatched bases: 9. From germline, CDR1 is MNHEY and CDR2 SMNVEV (reference sequence). CDR3 DNA: TGTGCCACCCTAGCGGGAAACGCGGACGAGCAGTACTTC. The encoded protein is CATLAGNADEQYF.

The chain combines TRBV7-2 with TRBJ2-1; D might be TRBD2 (6 bases). Germline V gives CDR1 SGHTA, CDR2 FQGNSA. Trimming took off 5 bases at V and 2 bases at J, with 10 bases between the two ends. The CDR3 is 14 residues long. CDR3 amino acids: CASSLRLAYNEQFF. The CDR3 DNA reads TGTGCCAGCAGCCTCCGACTAGCCTACAATGAGCAGTTCTTC.

The chain couples TRBV7-9 to TRBJ1-5; TRBD1 is a possible D gene (6 bases). Trimming removed 4 bases from V and 0 bases from J, with 10 bases in between. This CDR3 spans 15 amino acids. Germline loops: CDR1 SEHNR, CDR2 FQNEAQ (reference sequence). The CDR3 sequence: CASSSDRHSNQPQHF. The CDR3 DNA reads TGTGCCAGCAGCTCTGACAGGCATAGCAATCAGCCCCAGCATTTT.

This sequence joins TRBV4-1 and TRBJ1-2; 8 nucleotides agree with TRBD1. Germline loops: CDR1 MGHRA, CDR2 YSYEKL. V was clipped by 0 bases and J by 6 bases; unmatched bases: 6. The CDR3 contains 15 residues. The CDR3 reads CASSQDWTGTHGYTF. The CDR3 bases are TGCGCCAGCAGCCAAGACTGGACAGGGACTCATGGCTACACCTTC.